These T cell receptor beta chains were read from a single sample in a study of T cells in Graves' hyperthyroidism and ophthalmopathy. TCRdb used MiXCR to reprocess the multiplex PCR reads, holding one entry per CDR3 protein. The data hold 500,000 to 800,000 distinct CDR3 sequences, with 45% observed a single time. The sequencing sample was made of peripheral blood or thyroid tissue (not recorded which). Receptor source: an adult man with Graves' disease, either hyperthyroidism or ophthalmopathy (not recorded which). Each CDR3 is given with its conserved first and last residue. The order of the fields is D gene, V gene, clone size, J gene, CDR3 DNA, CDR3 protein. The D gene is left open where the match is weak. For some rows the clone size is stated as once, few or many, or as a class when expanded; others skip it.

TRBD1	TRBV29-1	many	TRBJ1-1	TGCAGCGTTGCCAGGGGGCAGGGCACTGAAGCTTTCTTT	CSVARGQGTEAFF
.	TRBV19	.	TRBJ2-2	TGTGCCAGTAGTCCCGACACAACCGGGGAGCTGTTTTTT	CASSPDTTGELFF
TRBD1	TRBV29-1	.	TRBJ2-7	TGCAGCGTCGGACAGGGGGGCGGCTACGAGCAGTACTTC	CSVGQGGGYEQYF
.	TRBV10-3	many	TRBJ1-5	TGTGCCATCAGTGAGCATATGGGCAATCAGCCCCAGCATTTT	CAISEHMGNQPQHF
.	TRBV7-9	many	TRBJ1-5	TGTGCCAGCAGCTTAGCTGCAGGGGATAACCAGCCCCAGCATTTT	CASSLAAGDNQPQHF
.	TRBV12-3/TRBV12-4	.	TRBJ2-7	TGTGCCAGCAGTTACCGTCCCGGGGGAATGGGCGAGCAGTACTTC	CASSYRPGGMGEQYF
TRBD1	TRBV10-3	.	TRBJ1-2	TGTGCCATCACGCCGACAGGGGGGGTCTATGGCTACACCTTC	CAITPTGGVYGYTF
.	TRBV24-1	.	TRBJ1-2	TGTGCCACCAGTCCGGGTTTTGGCTACACCTTC	CATSPGFGYTF
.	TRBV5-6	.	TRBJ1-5	TGTGCCAGCAGCCCGGCAGGGGCCAATCAGCCCCAGCATTTT	CASSPAGANQPQHF
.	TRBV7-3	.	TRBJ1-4	TGTGCCAGCAGTGACCAAGGGGAAAAACTGTTTTTT	CASSDQGEKLFF
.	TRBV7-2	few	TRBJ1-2	TGTGCCAGCAGCTTGGGGATCGGGTCAGGCTATGGCTACACCTTC	CASSLGIGSGYGYTF
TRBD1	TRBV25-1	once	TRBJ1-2	TGTGCCAGCCTTCAGCCCGGGGCCAGGGGGGGCTATGGCTACACCTTC	CASLQPGARGGYGYTF
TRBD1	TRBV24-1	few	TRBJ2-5	TGTGCCACCAGTGATCTAGGGGACAGTACAGGAGAGACCCAGTACTTC	CATSDLGDSTGETQYF
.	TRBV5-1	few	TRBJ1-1	TGCGCCAGCAGCTTGGTTGTCTTGGGCGCTTTGAACACTGAAGCTTTCTTT	CASSLVVLGALNTEAFF
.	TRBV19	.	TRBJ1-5	TGTGCCAGTAGTATACGTCGGGCTAGCAATCAGCCCCAGCATTTT	CASSIRRASNQPQHF
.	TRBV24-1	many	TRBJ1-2	TGTGCCACCAGTGATCCGACAGGCGGCTATGGCTACACCTTC	CATSDPTGGYGYTF
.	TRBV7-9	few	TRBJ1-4	TGTGCCAGCAGCTTAGAACCGGGGGTTAATGAAAAACTGTTTTTT	CASSLEPGVNEKLFF
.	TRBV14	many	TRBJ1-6	TGTGCCAGCAGCCAAGGGACTAGGTATTCACCCCTCCACTTT	CASSQGTRYSPLHF
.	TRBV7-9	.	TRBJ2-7	TGTGCCAGCAGCTCACCTCAGAGTTACGAGCAGTACTTC	CASSSPQSYEQYF
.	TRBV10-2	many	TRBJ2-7	TGCGCCAGCAGTCCCCAAGTCTACGAGCAGTACTTC	CASSPQVYEQYF